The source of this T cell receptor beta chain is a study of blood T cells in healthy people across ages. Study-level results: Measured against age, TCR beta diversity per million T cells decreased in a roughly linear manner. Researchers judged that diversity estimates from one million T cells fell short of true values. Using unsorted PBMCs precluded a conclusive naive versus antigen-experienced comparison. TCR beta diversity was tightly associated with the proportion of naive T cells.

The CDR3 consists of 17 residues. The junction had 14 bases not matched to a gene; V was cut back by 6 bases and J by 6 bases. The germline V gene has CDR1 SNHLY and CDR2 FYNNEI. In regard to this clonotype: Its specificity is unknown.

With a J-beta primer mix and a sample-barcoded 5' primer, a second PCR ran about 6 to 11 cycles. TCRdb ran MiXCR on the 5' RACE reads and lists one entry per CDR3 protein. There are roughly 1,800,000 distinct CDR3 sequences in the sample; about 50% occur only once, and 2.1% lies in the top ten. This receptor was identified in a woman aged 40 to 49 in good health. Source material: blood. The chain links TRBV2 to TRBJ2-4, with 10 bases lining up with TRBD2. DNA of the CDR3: TGTGCCAGCAGGCCGGGGCTAGCGGGGGCCGACTCAAACATTCAGTACTTC. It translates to CASRPGLAGADSNIQYF.